This T cell receptor (beta chain) was sequenced for a study of blood T cell repertoires in COVID-19. Data came from immunoSEQ multiplex PCR; TCRdb stores just in-frame clones and leaves some out. The profile shows 48,000 or so clones, about nine tenths of them singletons. A word on this clone: A read error may account for a junction end that differs from germline.

The CDR3 extends over 11 amino acids. Germline lookup yields CDR1 ENHRY and CDR2 SYGVKD. Sample: peripheral blood. This clonotype was sampled from a human donor in a cohort sampled during active COVID-19. The rearrangement links TRBV10-3 to TRBJ2-1; no clear D. CDR3 residues: CAINSDNEQFF. Here the CDR3 DNA reads TGTGCCATCAACTCCGACAATGAGCAGTTCTTC.